This TCR beta chain was profiled in a study of cytomegalovirus exposure and HLA in healthy donors. General study findings and limits: TRBV6-2, TRBV6-3 and some other V segments were unresolvable in 87-base-pair reads. In most subjects, TCR beta sequences reportedly gave accurate predictions of HLA-A and HLA-B alleles. It emerged from a later analysis that several of the most significant clusters appeared to be linked to common viral pathogens. Later on, a genetic analysis was performed. It linked a missense variant in DCLRE1C with V- and J-gene trimming of TCR beta.

This clone was picked up a small number of times. Its antigen remains unidentified. V was trimmed by 2 bases and J by 6 bases, leaving 7 bases between them. The CDR3 runs to 12 residues. Germline V lookup: CDR1 MNHNY, CDR2 SVGAGI (reference sequence). Both 60 Vbeta primers and 13 Jbeta primers went into the PCR. Repertoires were generated with immunoSEQ multiplex PCR, while TCRdb's copy carries only in-frame clones and drops some. The repertoire holds some 150,000 clones, with roughly three quarters as singletons. V and J are TRBV6-6 and TRBJ1-1; no reliable D call. The clonotype comes from a woman aged 40 to 55 in good health and CMV-seropositive. Sequenced material: PBMCs. The CDR3 sequence: CASSYAAAEAFF. The CDR3 bases are TGTGCCAGCAGTTACGCGGCAGCTGAAGCTTTCTTT.